Each of the 29 T cell receptor beta chains below was sequenced from the same sample in a study of T-cell memory formation after mild COVID-19. TCRdb passed the 5' RACE reads through MiXCR, listing each CDR3 protein once. The sample shows 190,000 or so distinct CDR3 sequences, about 20% of them seen only once. The sample was PBMCs or a T cell subset sorted from them (not recorded which). The receptors stem from an adult woman who had mild COVID-19 (a few samples of this study predate the infection). Cell type and time point are not known.

This clonotype was seen only a few times. This chain uses TRBV29-1 with TRBJ2-1; D is perhaps TRBD1 or TRBD2 (6 bases each). V was shortened by 7 bases and J by 1 base, with 11 bases between the two germline ends. The CDR3 has 13 amino acids. Germline-derived CDR1 and CDR2 are SQVTM and ANQGSEA. CDR3 amino acids: CSAEGGSYNEQFF. The CDR3 DNA is TGCAGCGCCGAAGGGGGGTCCTACAATGAGCAGTTCTTC.

CDR3 in DNA: TGTGCCAGCAGTCCTCGGACAGACTCCTACGAGCAGTACTTC. This codes for CASSPRTDSYEQYF. This chain links TRBV12-3 or TRBV12-4 with TRBJ2-7; D may be TRBD1 (6 bases). Between the trimmed V and J ends, which lost 5 bases and 0 bases, there was a span of 11 bases. The CDR3 totals 14 residues.

Only a few counts were recorded for this clonotype. V is TRBV15 and J is TRBJ1-5; no clear D. V was cut by 2 bases and J by 4 bases, with 15 bases left in between. Germline CDR1 reads LNHNV; CDR2 reads YYDKDF (reference sequence). This CDR3 is 16 amino acids long. The CDR3 region is CATSRNRGIGNQPQHF. The CDR3, as DNA: TGTGCCACCAGCAGAAATCGGGGAATTGGAAATCAGCCCCAGCATTTT.

This clonotype turned up a few times. The chain couples TRBV29-1 to TRBJ2-7, with 8 bases that match TRBD1. The junction had 8 bases not matched to a gene; V was cut back by 1 base and J by 0 bases. Germline V gene data show CDR1 as SQVTM and CDR2 as ANQGSEA. The CDR3 has 16 residues. CDR3 bases: TGCAGCGTTGAAGCCCCGGGGACAGGCGGCTCCTACGAGCAGTACTTC. Its translation: CSVEAPGTGGSYEQYF.

This chain uses TRBV5-6 with TRBJ2-7, with TRBD1 matching 8 bases. This CDR3 has 13 residues. CDR1 and CDR2 from the germline V gene are SGHDT and YYEEEE. Unmatched junction bases numbered 4, after V lost 3 bases and J lost 5 bases. The CDR3 DNA reads as TGTGCCAGCAGCTCCTCGACAGGGGACGAGCAGTACTTC. Protein product: CASSSSTGDEQYF.

This clonotype was detected only a few times. The CDR3 is CASSLSGEAFF. CDR3 DNA sequence: TGTGCCAGCAGCTTGTCAGGTGAAGCTTTCTTT. The rearrangement uses TRBV5-8 and TRBJ1-1; D not certain. The CDR3 runs 11 residues. With 1 base removed from V and 7 bases from J, the gap between germline ends came to 5 bases. Per the germline V gene, CDR1 is SGHTS and CDR2 is YDEGEE.

This clonotype occurred a few times. The chain has TRBV11-2 and TRBJ2-1; D not certain. V was shortened by 5 bases and J by 7 bases, with 9 bases between the two germline ends. The CDR3 is made up of 12 amino acids. CDR1 is SGHAT and CDR2 is FQNNGV in the germline V gene. The CDR3 DNA sequence: TGTGCCAGCAGCCTCGAGACGAATGAGCAGTTCTTC. Protein: CASSLETNEQFF.

At least ten counts were recorded for this clonotype. The chain recombines TRBV6-5 with TRBJ1-4; D gene unclear. V was trimmed by 0 bases and J by 10 bases, leaving 9 bases between them. The CDR3 has 13 amino acids. Germline CDR1 reads MNHEY; CDR2 reads SVGAGI. The CDR3 bases are TGTGCCAGCAGTTACTCAACTGCCGGAAAACTGTTTTTT. Translated: CASSYSTAGKLFF.

The chain links TRBV20-1 to TRBJ2-1; the match to TRBD2 covers 11 bases. CDR3 length equals 16 residues. After removal of 3 bases from V and 4 bases from J, the junction contained 8 bases not matched to a gene. The germline gives CDR1 DFQATT, CDR2 SNEGSKA (reference sequence). The CDR3, as DNA: TGCAGTGCTAGGATTGGTAGCGGGAGGGATTACAATGAGCAGTTCTTC. Its protein is CSARIGSGRDYNEQFF.

This chain joins TRBV6-1 and TRBJ2-5, with 8 bases matching TRBD1. CDR1 and CDR2 from the germline V gene are MNHNS and SASEGT. CDR3 length: 15 residues. V trimming: 0 bases; J trimming: 7 bases; junction bases outside the gene matches: 7. Written as DNA, the CDR3 is TGTGCCAGCAGTGAAGCGGGACAGGACTGGTTGACCCAGTACTTC. This encodes CASSEAGQDWLTQYF.

This clonotype was seen only a few times. The gene calls are TRBV6-5 and TRBJ1-1; D possibly corresponds to TRBD1 (6 bases). CDR3 length equals 19 residues. V lost 0 bases and J lost 4, with 24 bases in between. Germline lookup yields CDR1 MNHEY and CDR2 SVGAGI. CDR3 amino acids: CASSYSEWGLSLGGTEAFF. CDR3 nucleotide sequence: TGTGCCAGCAGTTACTCTGAATGGGGGCTTTCCCTCGGAGGCACTGAAGCTTTCTTT.

The rearrangement joins TRBV25-1 to TRBJ2-1; a possible D gene is TRBD1 (6 bases). Trimming took 8 bases from V and 9 from J, leaving 20 bases between them. The CDR3 has 14 amino acids. Germline-derived CDR1 and CDR2 are MGHDK and SYGVNS. CDR3 sequence (DNA): TGTGCCAGCGCTTCAGGGGTTTCCCCCCGTGAGCAGTTCTTC. Protein: CASASGVSPREQFF.

The chain recombines TRBV29-1 with TRBJ2-7; D might be TRBD1 (6 bases). The CDR3 sequence is 16 residues long. CDR1 and CDR2 from the germline V gene are SQVTM and ANQGSEA. The V and J ends lost 6 bases and 2 bases respectively, with 23 bases between them. DNA for the CDR3: TGCAGCGTAGAGGCGACAGGAGTGGAAAACACCTACGAGCAGTACTTC. The encoded protein is CSVEATGVENTYEQYF.

This clonotype was counted ten times or more. The chain joins TRBV7-9 to TRBJ2-7; D not resolved. The CDR3 sequence is 12 residues long. V lost 0 bases and J 3 bases, leaving 3 bases between the germline ends. CDR1 is SEHNR and CDR2 is FQNEAQ in the germline V gene (reference sequence). CDR3 bases: TGTGCCAGCAGCTTAGCAGACTACGAGCAGTACTTC. It is translated as CASSLADYEQYF.

This clonotype was seen only a few times. The chain carries TRBV6-5 and TRBJ2-1; no clear D gene. This CDR3 region has 14 residues. Germline loops: CDR1 MNHEY, CDR2 SVGAGI. V was clipped by 1 base and J by 3 bases, with 7 bases between them. The CDR3, as DNA: TGTGCCAGCAGTTACTGGCCAAACTACAATGAGCAGTTCTTC. It codes for CASSYWPNYNEQFF.

The rearrangement uses TRBV20-1 and TRBJ2-5; possibly TRBD1 or TRBD2 for D (5 bases each). The germline V and J ends were trimmed by 0 bases and 3 bases, with 14 bases remaining between them. The CDR3 covers 15 residues. From germline, CDR1 is DFQATT and CDR2 SNEGSKA (reference sequence). The CDR3 loop reads CSARDPGQEEETQYF. The CDR3 DNA sequence: TGCAGTGCTAGAGACCCAGGGCAGGAGGAAGAGACCCAGTACTTC.

V and J are TRBV5-1 and TRBJ2-1; D unresolved. Per germline, CDR1 SGHRS and CDR2 YFSETQ. CDR3 length equals 12 residues. V lost 9 bases and J 5 bases, leaving 12 bases between the germline ends. CDR3 nucleotide sequence: TGCGCCACCTTAGGACCTCACAATGAGCAGTTCTTC. Translation: CATLGPHNEQFF.

The V gene is TRBV4-1, the J gene TRBJ2-2; D unclear. The CDR3 has 18 amino acids. Germline CDR1 is MGHRA and CDR2 is YSYEKL. V was shortened by 0 bases and J by 3 bases, with 17 bases between the two germline ends. The CDR3 protein is CASSQEWSVLWDTGELFF. The CDR3 DNA sequence: TGCGCCAGCAGCCAAGAATGGTCGGTTTTGTGGGACACCGGGGAGCTGTTTTTT.

This chain uses TRBV7-9 with TRBJ2-7, with TRBD2 identical over 9 bases. The CDR3 runs to 21 residues. V gave up 4 bases and J gave up 3 bases; unmatched junction bases: 25. Germline V gene lookup returns CDR1 SEHNR and CDR2 FQNEAQ (reference sequence). The CDR3, as DNA: TGTGCCAGCAGCTCCGCCCGCGGGGGGGCGCGAACCCACCCTGGGTTCTACGAGCAGTACTTC. Translated: CASSSARGGARTHPGFYEQYF.

This clonotype occurred a few times. The chain couples TRBV29-1 to TRBJ2-7; D is unresolved. Germline CDR1 and CDR2: SQVTM and ANQGSEA. Between the trimmed V and J ends, which lost 5 bases and 0 bases, there was a span of 11 bases. CDR3 size: 13 residues. The CDR3 region is CSVLGQDSYEQYF. The CDR3 DNA follows: TGCAGCGTTTTAGGTCAGGACTCCTACGAGCAGTACTTC.

In nucleotides, the CDR3 is TGTGCCAGCAGCTTAGATCCCGGTGGTGGGTTCAATGAGCAGTTCTTC. Residues: CASSLDPGGGFNEQFF. The chain uses TRBV11-3 and TRBJ2-1; D gene unclear. The CDR3 runs to 16 residues. Germline CDR1 reads SGHNT; CDR2 reads YENEEA. V was pared by 0 bases and J by 6 bases, with 15 bases between.

The chain employs TRBV20-1 and TRBJ2-3; no clear D. Per the germline V gene, CDR1 is DFQATT and CDR2 is SNEGSKA (reference sequence). CDR3 length: 16 residues. V was cut by 2 bases and J by 2 bases, with 17 bases left in between. The DNA for the CDR3 is TGCAGTGCTAGACCCGATTGGACCTTGGTCACAGATACGCAGTATTTT. Translation gives CSARPDWTLVTDTQYF.

This clonotype was counted a few times. The chain carries TRBV2 and TRBJ2-7, with D hard to call. V gave up 6 bases and J gave up 3 bases, with 12 bases separating them. Germline V gene data show CDR1 as SNHLY and CDR2 as FYNNEI. The CDR3 consists of 13 residues. CDR3 bases: TGTGCCAGCAGCGGCAGTACCTACTACGAGCAGTACTTC. Translated: CASSGSTYYEQYF. The variable domain in full, with the rest retrieved from reference TRBV2 and TRBJ2-7, is EPEVTQTPSHQVTQMGQEVILRCVPISNHLYFYWYRQILGQKVEFLVSFYNNEISEKSEIFDDQFSVERPDGSNFTLKIRSTKLEDSAMYFCASSGSTYYEQYFGPGTRLTVT.

The V and J genes are TRBV5-1 and TRBJ2-2; 7 nucleotides align to TRBD1. Unmatched junction bases numbered 6, after V lost 5 bases and J lost 5 bases. CDR3 length: 14 amino acids. Germline CDR1 is SGHRS and CDR2 is YFSETQ. CDR3 nucleotides: TGCGCCAGCAGTTTCCGACAGGGAACCGGGGAGCTGTTTTTT. It translates to CASSFRQGTGELFF.

The chain couples TRBV7-8 to TRBJ2-1; 11 positions match TRBD2. The V gene end was trimmed by 0 bases and the J gene end by 9 bases; junction bases not matched to a gene: 13. Per germline, CDR1 SGHVS and CDR2 FQNEAQ. The CDR3 contains 18 residues. The CDR3: CASSLAVVAGGPWCEQFF. The DNA for the CDR3 is TGTGCCAGCAGCTTAGCGGTCGTAGCGGGGGGGCCTTGGTGTGAGCAGTTCTTC. Full variable domain (missing parts from reference TRBV7-8 and TRBJ2-1): GAGVSQSPRYKVAKRGQDVALRCDPISGHVSLFWYQQALGQGPEFLTYFQNEAQLDKSGLPSDRFFAERPEGSVSTLKIQRTQQEDSAVYLCASSLAVVAGGPWCEQFFGPGTRLTVL.

The V and J genes are TRBV5-1 and TRBJ2-1, with D unclear. This CDR3 has 15 amino acids. The ends were cut back, 0 bases at V and 0 bases at J, with 7 bases in the middle. Germline values: CDR1 SGHRS, CDR2 YFSETQ. DNA of the CDR3: TGCGCCAGCAGCTTGGGGCCGAGCTCCTACAATGAGCAGTTCTTC. This translates into CASSLGPSSYNEQFF.

This clonotype was recorded a few times. The rearrangement links TRBV7-6 to TRBJ1-4, with D possibly being TRBD1 (6 bases). V gave up 4 bases and J gave up 10 bases, with 19 bases separating them. The CDR3 sequence is 15 residues long. The germline gives CDR1 SGHVS, CDR2 FNYEAQ. CDR3 bases: TGTGCCAGCAGCTCAGACGGGGGAGGGGGAGGAAAACTGTTTTTT. Its protein product is CASSSDGGGGGKLFF.

The chain carries TRBV6-6 and TRBJ1-1; D call uncertain. The CDR3 spans 13 residues. Trimming pared 7 bases from V and 3 bases from J, leaving 12 bases between. Looked up from germline, CDR1 is MNHNY and CDR2 is SVGAGI (reference sequence). The CDR3 coding sequence is TGTGCCAGCACCCCCTCTCCCGACACTGAAGCTTTCTTT. Translating gives CASTPSPDTEAFF.

This chain uses TRBV7-9 with TRBJ2-1, with unresolved D. CDR1 is SEHNR, CDR2 FQNEAQ, per germline (reference sequence). Between the trimmed V and J ends, which lost 3 bases and 10 bases, there was a span of 4 bases. This CDR3 has 10 residues. In DNA form, the CDR3 reads TGTGCCAGCAGCTTTAAGGAGCAGTTCTTC. Protein sequence: CASSFKEQFF. Together with reference TRBV7-9 and TRBJ2-1, the CDR3 gives the full variable domain: DTGVSQNPRHKITKRGQNVTFRCDPISEHNRLYWYRQTLGQGPEFLTYFQNEAQLEKSRLLSDRFSAERPKGSFSTLEIQRTEQGDSAMYLCASSFKEQFFGPGTRLTVL.